The 25 T cell receptor beta chains presented below share a single source sample, sequenced in a study of metastatic and nonmetastatic thyroid tumors. TCRdb reprocessed the PCR reads via MiXCR. The data contain over 50,000 clones, just under 30% of them singletons. Thyroid surgery took place with no prior treatment in any patient. Sequenced material: blood. The receptors were sampled from a female donor with papillary thyroid cancer or a benign thyroid nodule (not recorded which). Some clones in this sample may be carry-over from other donors' samples.

The chain couples TRBV10-2 to TRBJ2-7, with 9 bases that match TRBD1. CDR3 size: 10 residues. Per germline, CDR1 WSHSY and CDR2 SAAADI. With 10 bases clipped from V and 9 bases from J, the junction kept 4 bases outside the gene matches. For the CDR3, the DNA is TGCGCCACGGGACAGGGCGCGCAGTACTTC. Its translation is CATGQGAQYF.

This clone came up a few times. V gene TRBV6-1 combines with J gene TRBJ2-7; the match to TRBD1 covers 9 bases. V was pared by 6 bases and J by 0 bases, with 6 bases of the junction left unmatched. Per germline, CDR1 MNHNS and CDR2 SASEGT. CDR3 length equals 15 residues. The CDR3 loop is CASRDRGDSSYEQYF. In DNA, the CDR3 is TGTGCCAGCAGGGACAGGGGCGACAGCTCCTACGAGCAGTACTTC.

This clone was counted between two and nine times. CDR3 loop: CASSVLGQGQGGYTF. In nucleotides, the CDR3 is TGTGCCAGCAGTGTTCTTGGACAGGGACAAGGCGGCTACACCTTC. This sequence joins TRBV2 and TRBJ1-2; 8 bases align to TRBD1. The CDR3 runs 15 residues. Germline values: CDR1 SNHLY, CDR2 FYNNEI. The trim removed 4 bases at V and 8 bases at J, leaving 12 bases unmatched.

V is TRBV28 and J is TRBJ2-3; D ambiguous. The V gene lost 4 bases and the J gene lost 6 bases, with 5 bases spanning the gap. Germline CDR1 is MDHEN and CDR2 is SYDVKM. This CDR3 has 11 residues. DNA of the CDR3: TGTGCCAGCAGTTATGCGGATACGCAGTATTTT. Its translation is CASSYADTQYF.

The chain employs TRBV19 and TRBJ2-5, with unresolved D. The germline gives CDR1 LNHDA, CDR2 SQIVND (reference sequence). This CDR3 has 13 amino acids. Between the trimmed V and J ends, which lost 4 bases and 10 bases, there was a span of 16 bases. CDR3: CASSNRPVNNQYF. In nucleotides, the CDR3 is TGTGCCAGTAGTAATCGGCCTGTCAATAACCAGTACTTC.

The rearrangement links TRBV6-5 to TRBJ2-1; no definite D call. With 2 bases removed from V and 5 bases from J, the gap between germline ends came to 10 bases. There are 14 residues in the CDR3. Germline V CDR1 and CDR2: MNHEY, SVGAGI. The CDR3 DNA sequence: TGTGCCAGCAGTTACGGCGCCCTCAACAATGAGCAGTTCTTC. Protein sequence: CASSYGALNNEQFF.

This chain joins TRBV28 and TRBJ1-1, with 7 bases matching TRBD1. Germline lookup yields CDR1 MDHEN and CDR2 SYDVKM. J was trimmed by 6 bases and V by 6 bases; bases with no gene match: 16. The CDR3 consists of 16 residues. CDR3 loop: CASSRRGIGFLPEAFF. CDR3 coding DNA: TGTGCCAGCAGCCGCAGGGGGATCGGATTCTTACCTGAAGCTTTCTTT.

The chain has TRBV5-1 and TRBJ1-2; 7 bases match TRBD1. The CDR3 runs to 14 residues. CDR1 and CDR2 (germline): SGHRS, YFSETQ. The V segment lost 1 base and the J segment 8 bases; nucleotides outside the gene matches: 8. The CDR3 bases are TGCGCCAGCAGCTTGACCGCGGGACAGTCGGGCTACACCTTC. It encodes CASSLTAGQSGYTF. The full variable domain, in which reference TRBV5-1 and TRBJ1-2 provide the parts outside the CDR3, is KAGVTQTPRYLIKTRGQQVTLSCSPISGHRSVSWYQQTPGQGLQFLFEYFSETQRNKGNFPGRFSGRQFSNSRSEMNVSTLELGDSALYLCASSLTAGQSGYTFGSGTRLTVV.

The V call is TRBV20-1, the J call TRBJ1-2; 9 positions agree with TRBD1. Germline V gene data show CDR1 as DFQATT and CDR2 as SNEGSKA (reference sequence). There are 15 residues in the CDR3. V was pared by 0 bases and J by 8 bases, with 10 bases of the junction left unmatched. CDR3 in DNA: TGCAGTGCTAGAGATCCCCTGGGGACAGGGTGGGGCTACACCTTC. Translating gives CSARDPLGTGWGYTF.

This chain connects TRBV6-1 to TRBJ1-2, with 7 bases matching TRBD1. The CDR3 runs 14 residues. With V trimmed by 6 bases and J by 6 bases, 10 bases remained unmatched. Germline V CDR1 and CDR2: MNHNS, SASEGT. The CDR3 DNA reads TGTGCCAGCAGGAGACTAGACAGGGAGGATGGCTACACCTTC. Encoded protein: CASRRLDREDGYTF.

This clone has only a few counts. The chain employs TRBV6-1 and TRBJ2-7, with D unresolved. The CDR3 sequence is 11 residues long. The V end was cut by 6 bases, the J end by 6 bases, with 9 bases between. Per the germline V gene, CDR1 is MNHNS and CDR2 is SASEGT. As DNA, the CDR3 is TGTGCCAGCAGATCTTTGGGCGAGCAGTACTTC. Amino acids: CASRSLGEQYF.

This clone was seen a handful of times. The chain has TRBV6-6 and TRBJ2-2; D may be TRBD2 (5 bases). The V gene lost 0 bases and the J gene lost 4 bases, with 12 bases spanning the gap. Germline CDR1 and CDR2: MNHNY and SVGAGI (reference sequence). The CDR3 is 16 amino acids. The CDR3 bases are TGTGCCAGCAGTTACTCAGCAGGTGCGGGCACCGGGGAGCTGTTTTTT. The encoded protein is CASSYSAGAGTGELFF.

The chain carries TRBV20-1 and TRBJ2-7; D might be TRBD2 (5 bases). Trimming stripped 6 bases from V and 4 bases from J, with 19 bases between. Germline assignment: CDR1 DFQATT and CDR2 SNEGSKA (reference sequence). The CDR3 is 14 amino acids. CDR3 residues: CSAKDPSSLYEQYF. Written as DNA, the CDR3 is TGCAGTGCCAAAGATCCTAGCAGCCTATACGAGCAGTACTTC.

The rearrangement uses TRBV5-1 and TRBJ1-2; D remains ambiguous. The CDR3 totals 18 residues. Deletions cut 0 bases from V and 6 bases from J, with 24 bases between. In germline, CDR1 is SGHRS, CDR2 YFSETQ. The CDR3 nucleotides are TGCGCCAGCAGCTTGGTTTTCGGAGCCCAAATCTATACGGATGGCTACACCTTC. Protein product: CASSLVFGAQIYTDGYTF. Combining the CDR3 with reference TRBV5-1 and TRBJ1-2 gives the whole variable domain KAGVTQTPRYLIKTRGQQVTLSCSPISGHRSVSWYQQTPGQGLQFLFEYFSETQRNKGNFPGRFSGRQFSNSRSEMNVSTLELGDSALYLCASSLVFGAQIYTDGYTFGSGTRLTVV.

V gene TRBV7-3 combines with J gene TRBJ2-1, with D tentatively TRBD1 (5 bases). Germline V gives CDR1 SGHTA, CDR2 FQGTGA. The V end was cut by 3 bases, the J end by 0 bases, with 9 bases between. This CDR3 spans 15 amino acids. CDR3 region: CASSFRASSYNEQFF. DNA for the CDR3: TGTGCCAGCAGCTTCAGGGCTAGCTCCTACAATGAGCAGTTCTTC.

The chain links TRBV9 to TRBJ1-1, with D maybe TRBD1 (5 bases). The germline V and J ends were trimmed by 4 bases and 0 bases, with 7 bases remaining between them. CDR1 SGDLS and CDR2 YYNGEE come from the germline V gene. CDR3 length: 13 amino acids. The CDR3 DNA reads as TGTGCCAGCAGCCAGACAGTGAACACTGAAGCTTTCTTT. This translates into CASSQTVNTEAFF.

This clone was seen only a few times. This chain connects TRBV29-1 to TRBJ2-5; 8 bases agree with TRBD2. J lost 4 bases, V lost 4 bases, and 5 bases had no gene match. The germline CDR1 and CDR2 sequences are SQVTM and ANQGSEA. The CDR3 extends over 13 amino acids. CDR3 coding DNA: TGCAGCGTTGTTACGCTAGCGGGAGAGACCCAGTACTTC. This codes for CSVVTLAGETQYF.

This clone has a count of ten or more. The V call is TRBV28, the J call TRBJ1-4; 8 bases match TRBD1. After removal of 2 bases from V and 8 bases from J, the junction contained 7 bases not matched to a gene. This CDR3 is 15 amino acids long. Per the germline V gene, CDR1 is MDHEN and CDR2 is SYDVKM. The CDR3 DNA reads TGTGCCAGCAGTTTAGGACAGGGCTATCGGGAAAAACTGTTTTTT. It is translated as CASSLGQGYREKLFF.

This clone showed up just a few times. The rearrangement uses TRBV6-1 and TRBJ1-2; 11 bases match TRBD1. Looked up from germline, CDR1 is MNHNS and CDR2 is SASEGT. CDR3 length equals 14 residues. V gave up 6 bases and J gave up 8 bases; unmatched junction bases: 8. The CDR3 reads CASRPRDRGYGYTF. CDR3 coding DNA: TGTGCCAGCAGGCCCCGGGACAGGGGGTACGGCTACACCTTC.

In this sample, this clone is medium-sized. The chain carries TRBV6-5 and TRBJ1-2; unclear D gene. This CDR3 is built from 15 residues. Germline V gene data show CDR1 as MNHEY and CDR2 as SVGAGI. V lost 2 bases and J lost 8, with 18 bases in between. The CDR3 nucleotides are TGTGCCAGCAGTTACCCTCCTCAATTCATGGGGGGCTACACCTTC. Translation gives CASSYPPQFMGGYTF.

This clone has just a few counts. This chain joins TRBV20-1 and TRBJ1-1, with D possibly being TRBD1 (6 bases). The ends were cut back, 3 bases at V and 11 bases at J, with 19 bases in the middle. Germline values: CDR1 DFQATT, CDR2 SNEGSKA (reference sequence). The CDR3 length is 13 residues. CDR3 loop: CSASPMGGADAFF. CDR3 nucleotides: TGCAGTGCTAGCCCCATGGGGGGCGCGGATGCTTTCTTT.

This clone was picked up a small number of times. The chain is built from TRBV6-1 and TRBJ2-2; D is perhaps TRBD2 (6 bases). Looked up from germline, CDR1 is MNHNS and CDR2 is SASEGT. Between the trimmed V and J ends, which lost 8 bases and 5 bases, there was a span of 15 bases. This CDR3 has 14 residues. The CDR3 coding sequence is TGTGCCAGCTCCTGGGAGGAACGAACCGGGGAGCTGTTTTTT. Its translation is CASSWEERTGELFF.

The table lists this clone with many counts. The V and J genes are TRBV5-1 and TRBJ1-1; no clear D gene. The V end was cut by 0 bases, the J end by 0 bases, with 3 bases between. Germline-derived CDR1 and CDR2 are SGHRS and YFSETQ. This CDR3 is 13 amino acids long. The CDR3, as DNA: TGCGCCAGCAGCTTGGTGTTGAACACTGAAGCTTTCTTT. This encodes CASSLVLNTEAFF.

J is TRBJ1-1 and V is TRBV7-8; no reliable D call. This CDR3 comprises 11 residues. The ends were cut back, 6 bases at V and 7 bases at J, with 9 bases in the middle. Per germline, CDR1 SGHVS and CDR2 FQNEAQ. The CDR3 DNA is TGTGCCAGCAGGGAGATCGGTGAAGCTTTCTTT. Its translation: CASREIGEAFF.

This sequence joins TRBV19 and TRBJ2-5; 9 bases are a match to TRBD2. Germline V lookup: CDR1 LNHDA, CDR2 SQIVND (reference sequence). The CDR3 is 14 amino acids. Trimming removed 4 bases from V and 2 bases from J; junction bases left unmatched: 2. The CDR3, as DNA: TGTGCCAGTAGTAGACTAGCGGAACAAGAGACCCAGTACTTC. This encodes CASSRLAEQETQYF.